This record covers a single TCR beta chain. Replicate PCRs for sorted subsets used about 200 ng DNA; this equaled about 30,000 T cell genomes. The table came from immunoSEQ multiplex PCR; TCRdb's copy has only in-frame clones and leaves some out. The sample carries a few million clones, approximately 90% recorded once. The data are from a study of shared clonotypes between healthy human individuals. The sequence derives from a young man in good health. Some clones in this sample may be carry-over from other donors' samples. Sequenced input: naive CD4+ T cells from PBMCs. Subset indicated: CD45RA+ positively selected.

The CDR3 loop reads CASSSRLAGVRETQYF. In DNA form, the CDR3 reads TGTGCCAGCAGCTCAAGACTAGCGGGAGTTCGGGAGACCCAGTACTTC. The chain uses TRBV7-9 and TRBJ2-5, with 12 bases matching TRBD2. Germline-derived CDR1 and CDR2 are SEHNR and FQNEAQ (reference sequence). V trimming: 4 bases; J trimming: 5 bases; junction bases outside the gene matches: 8. This CDR3 is 16 amino acids long.